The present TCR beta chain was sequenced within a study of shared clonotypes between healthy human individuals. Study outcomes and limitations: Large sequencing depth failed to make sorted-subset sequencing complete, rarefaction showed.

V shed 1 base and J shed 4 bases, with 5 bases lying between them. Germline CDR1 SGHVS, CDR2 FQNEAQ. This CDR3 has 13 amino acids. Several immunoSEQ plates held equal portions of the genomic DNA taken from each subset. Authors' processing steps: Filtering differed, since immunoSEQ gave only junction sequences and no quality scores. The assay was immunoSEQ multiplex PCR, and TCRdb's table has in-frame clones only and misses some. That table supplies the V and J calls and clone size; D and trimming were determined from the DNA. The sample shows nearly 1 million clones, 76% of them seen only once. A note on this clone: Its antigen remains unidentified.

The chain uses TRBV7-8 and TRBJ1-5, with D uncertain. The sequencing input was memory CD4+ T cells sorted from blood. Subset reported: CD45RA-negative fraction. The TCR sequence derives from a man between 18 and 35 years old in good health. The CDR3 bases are TGTGCCAGCAGCTTAGGGCAGAATCAGCCCCAGCATTTT. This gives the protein CASSLGQNQPQHF.